These 26 T cell receptor beta chains came from one sample sequenced in a study of cytomegalovirus exposure and HLA in healthy donors. The PCR ran on 60 Vbeta and 13 Jbeta primers. This table comes from immunoSEQ multiplex PCR, and its TCRdb copy is limited to in-frame clones, with some not included. The top ten clones hold approximately 20% of a sample with some 50,000 clones, roughly 70% of them seen once. The sample comprised PBMCs. The receptors stem from a woman in her forties or fifties in good health and CMV-seropositive.

The chain is built from TRBV21-1 and TRBJ2-7; the D call in the table, TRBD2, was not verified against the DNA. TRBV21-1 is an annotated pseudogene. This CDR3 spans 15 amino acids. This CDR3 is CASSNPQRGIYEQYF. Written as DNA, the CDR3 is TGTGCCAGCAGCAACCCCCAGCGGGGGATCTACGAGCAGTACTTC.

This clone was picked up many times. The chain combines TRBV4-3 with TRBJ2-7, with TRBD1 identical over 7 bases. The trim removed 0 bases at V and 0 bases at J, leaving 8 bases unmatched. This CDR3 comprises 17 residues. Germline CDR1 and CDR2: LGHNA and YSLEER. This chain's CDR3 is CASSQDQWTGPSYEQYF. The CDR3 nucleotides read TGCGCCAGCAGCCAAGATCAGTGGACAGGACCCTCCTACGAGCAGTACTTC.

This clone was recorded once. V is TRBV6-5 and J is TRBJ2-1; possible D gene TRBD1, 8 bases. The CDR3 contains 13 residues. The V end lost 10 bases, the J end lost 3 bases, and 13 bases lay between the germline ends. Germline CDR1 reads MNHEY; CDR2 reads SVGAGI. CDR3 bases: TGTGCCACAACAGGGGGGGGCTACAATGAGCAGTTCTTC. It is translated as CATTGGGYNEQFF.

CDR3 in amino acids: CASSPRGGEQFF. The CDR3 coding sequence is TGTGCCAGTAGTCCGAGGGGGGGTGAGCAGTTCTTC. The chain combines TRBV19 with TRBJ2-1; D perhaps matches TRBD2 (7 bases). The CDR3 loop spans 12 amino acids. The germline V and J ends were trimmed by 5 bases and 9 bases, with 11 bases remaining between them. CDR1 is LNHDA, CDR2 SQIVND, per germline (reference sequence).

The V and J genes are TRBV9 and TRBJ1-4; possible D gene TRBD1, 6 bases. The germline V and J ends were trimmed by 4 bases and 3 bases, with 13 bases remaining between them. The CDR3 runs 15 residues. From germline, CDR1 is SGDLS and CDR2 YYNGEE. The CDR3 loop is CASSSRQAPNEKLFF. Here the CDR3 DNA reads TGTGCCAGCAGCTCCCGACAGGCACCTAATGAAAAACTGTTTTTT.

This clone was seen only a few times. V and J are TRBV18 and TRBJ1-1, with unresolved D. The CDR3 runs to 18 residues. Germline CDR1 KGHSH, CDR2 LQKENI. Trimming shortened V by 1 base and J by 0 bases, and 18 bases separated the two germline ends. The CDR3 protein is CASSPRATDTTMNTEAFF. CDR3 sequence (DNA): TGTGCCAGCTCACCACGAGCCACAGACACGACCATGAACACTGAAGCTTTCTTT. The variable domain in full, completed from reference TRBV18 and TRBJ1-1, reads NAGVMQNPRHLVRRRGQEARLRCSPMKGHSHVYWYRQLPEEGLKFMVYLQKENIIDESGMPKERFSAEFPKEGPSILRIQQVVRGDSAAYFCASSPRATDTTMNTEAFFGQGTRLTVV.

This clone was recorded once. The J gene is TRBJ2-5, the V gene TRBV18; 7 bases are a match to TRBD1. In germline, CDR1 is KGHSH, CDR2 LQKENI. This CDR3 is 15 amino acids long. V was clipped by 3 bases and J by 4 bases; unmatched bases: 8. The CDR3 region has the DNA TGTGCCAGCTCACCGGCTCAGAACAGGGGAGAGACCCAGTACTTC. It encodes CASSPAQNRGETQYF.

The chain combines TRBV7-9 with TRBJ2-1; possibly TRBD2 for D (6 bases). Germline lookup yields CDR1 SEHNR and CDR2 FQNEAQ (reference sequence). The CDR3 sequence is 13 residues long. Trimming stripped 6 bases from V and 9 bases from J, with 15 bases between. The CDR3 reads CASRRDLVIEQFF. The CDR3 DNA sequence: TGTGCCAGCAGACGGGACTTGGTAATTGAGCAGTTCTTC. Supplemented by reference TRBV7-9 and TRBJ2-1, the full variable domain reads DTGVSQNPRHKITKRGQNVTFRCDPISEHNRLYWYRQTLGQGPEFLTYFQNEAQLEKSRLLSDRFSAERPKGSFSTLEIQRTEQGDSAMYLCASRRDLVIEQFFGPGTRLTVL.

This clone was seen a handful of times. The chain combines TRBV4-3 with TRBJ2-1; 10 bases are shared with TRBD2. Germline V gives CDR1 LGHNA, CDR2 YSLEER. CDR3 length: 15 residues. Trimming removed 3 bases from V and 5 bases from J; junction bases left unmatched: 4. CDR3 residues: CASSQLSGRDNEQFF. DNA of the CDR3: TGCGCCAGCAGCCAGCTAAGCGGGAGGGACAATGAGCAGTTCTTC.

The gene calls are TRBV27 and TRBJ1-1, with D possibly TRBD1 on 6 matching bases. Trimming removed 5 bases from V and 0 bases from J, with 16 bases in between. The V gene's germline CDR1 is MNHEY and CDR2 SMNVEV (reference sequence). CDR3 size: 16 residues. This CDR3 is CASSRTVPTMNTEAFF. The CDR3 DNA follows: TGTGCCAGCAGTCGGACAGTTCCCACTATGAACACTGAAGCTTTCTTT.

J is TRBJ1-2 and V is TRBV28; D possibly corresponds to TRBD1 (6 bases). This CDR3 region has 14 residues. V shed 3 bases and J shed 2 bases, with 10 bases lying between them. CDR1 MDHEN and CDR2 SYDVKM come from the germline V gene. CDR3 amino acids: CASSLGGGNYGYTF. The CDR3, as DNA: TGTGCCAGCAGTTTGGGGGGGGGCAACTATGGCTACACCTTC.

This clone was picked up a small number of times. CDR3 bases: TGTGCCAGCAGCTTAGTAACTCAGGGTAGGGAAAAACTGTTTTTT. Its translation: CASSLVTQGREKLFF. The V and J genes are TRBV7-2 and TRBJ1-4; a weak D match, TRBD1 (5 bases). The V end was cut by 1 base, the J end by 8 bases, with 14 bases between. The CDR3 extends over 15 amino acids. Germline CDR1 and CDR2: SGHTA and FQGNSA.

The CDR3 is CASSPIDGTPAETQYF. CDR3 DNA sequence: TGTGCCAGCAGTCCAATTGACGGGACTCCCGCGGAGACCCAGTACTTC. V gene TRBV28 combines with J gene TRBJ2-5, with D maybe TRBD2 (6 bases). Germline V lookup: CDR1 MDHEN, CDR2 SYDVKM. This CDR3 has 16 amino acids. Deletions cut 5 bases from V and 5 bases from J, with 21 bases between.

The chain carries TRBV25-1 and TRBJ2-7, with 10 bases matching TRBD1. V shed 7 bases and J 1 base; nucleotides not matched to a gene: 4. Looked up from germline, CDR1 is MGHDK and CDR2 is SYGVNS. The CDR3 has 14 residues. The CDR3 sequence is CASTRDRGSYEQYF. In DNA, the CDR3 is TGTGCCAGCACCCGGGACAGGGGATCCTACGAGCAGTACTTC.

The J gene is TRBJ2-2, the V gene TRBV7-2, with 11 nucleotides matching TRBD2. The CDR3 loop spans 16 amino acids. CDR1 and CDR2 from the germline V gene are SGHTA and FQGNSA. The ends lost 3 bases at V and 2 bases at J; junction bases unmatched: 2. This CDR3 is CASSFGLAGNTGELFF. The CDR3 DNA follows: TGTGCCAGCAGCTTTGGACTAGCGGGTAACACCGGGGAGCTGTTTTTT. Full variable domain (remainder filled in from reference TRBV7-2 and TRBJ2-2): GAGVSQSPSNKVTEKGKDVELRCDPISGHTALYWYRQSLGQGLEFLIYFQGNSAPDKSGLPSDRFSAERTGGSVSTLTIQRTQQEDSAVYLCASSFGLAGNTGELFFGEGSRLTVL.

The genes are TRBV6-4 and TRBJ1-1; D is perhaps TRBD1 (5 bases). Germline V gives CDR1 MRHNA, CDR2 SNTAGT. There are 13 residues in the CDR3. Trimming stripped 0 bases from V and 3 bases from J, with 5 bases between. Written as DNA, the CDR3 is TGTGCCAGCAGTGACTCAGGGGACACTGAAGCTTTCTTT. Encoded protein: CASSDSGDTEAFF.

This clone was counted only a few times. J is TRBJ1-2 and V is TRBV27; 11 nucleotides line up with TRBD1. The CDR3 runs 18 residues. The germline V gene has CDR1 MNHEY and CDR2 SMNVEV (reference sequence). V trimming: 3 bases; J trimming: 5 bases; junction bases outside the gene matches: 14. CDR3 in DNA: TGTGCCAGCAGTTTCAGACACGGGACAGGGGGAGCGTTGTATGGCTACACCTTC. It encodes CASSFRHGTGGALYGYTF.

The chain uses TRBV14 and TRBJ1-2, with no clear D. V gave up 0 bases and J gave up 4 bases, with 9 bases separating them. The CDR3 sequence is 14 residues long. Per the germline V gene, CDR1 is SGHDN and CDR2 is FVKESK. This CDR3 reads CASSQDNLGYGYTF. The CDR3, as DNA: TGTGCCAGCAGCCAAGATAATCTAGGCTATGGCTACACCTTC.

This chain connects TRBV9 to TRBJ1-2; TRBD1 matches 10 bases. This CDR3 contains 17 residues. CDR1 SGDLS and CDR2 YYNGEE come from the germline V gene. The V gene end was trimmed by 0 bases and the J gene end by 3 bases; junction bases not matched to a gene: 8. CDR3 residues: CASSVGSRTGGDYGYTF. The CDR3 bases are TGTGCCAGCAGCGTAGGGTCTAGGACAGGGGGAGACTATGGCTACACCTTC. The full variable domain, rest sourced from reference TRBV9 and TRBJ1-2, is DSGVTQTPKHLITATGQRVTLRCSPRSGDLSVYWYQQSLDQGLQFLIQYYNGEERAKGNILERFSAQQFPDLHSELNLSSLELGDSALYFCASSVGSRTGGDYGYTFGSGTRLTVV.

V gene TRBV19 combines with J gene TRBJ1-2; 11 bases align to TRBD1. V was pared by 5 bases and J by 4 bases, with 6 bases of the junction left unmatched. This CDR3 has 15 residues. Germline V gene sequence: CDR1 LNHDA, CDR2 SQIVND (reference sequence). The CDR3: CASSWTGGGGYGYTF. The CDR3 DNA sequence: TGTGCCAGTAGTTGGACAGGGGGCGGTGGCTATGGCTACACCTTC.

This chain uses TRBV25-1 with TRBJ2-5, with D unresolved. The germline V gene encodes CDR1 MGHDK and CDR2 SYGVNS. CDR3 length equals 13 residues. V lost 4 bases and J lost 4, with 10 bases in between. In DNA, the CDR3 is TGTGCCAGCAGTGTAGAGAGGCGAGAGACCCAGTACTTC. This gives the protein CASSVERRETQYF.

The gene calls are TRBV7-3 and TRBJ1-2; TRBD1 matches at 7 bases. The V gene's germline CDR1 is SGHTA and CDR2 FQGTGA. This CDR3 spans 12 amino acids. The ends lost 5 bases at V and 4 bases at J; junction bases unmatched: 1. The CDR3 protein is CASSGTAYGYTF. DNA of the CDR3: TGTGCCAGCAGCGGGACAGCCTATGGCTACACCTTC.

This clone occurred once. This chain uses TRBV7-2 with TRBJ2-1; D perhaps matches TRBD2 (7 bases). The CDR3 totals 15 residues. CDR1 and CDR2 (germline): SGHTA, FQGNSA. The V end lost 5 bases, the J end lost 0 bases, and 11 bases lay between the germline ends. CDR3 in DNA: TGTGCCAGCAGCCGGGGGGCTCTCTCCTACAATGAGCAGTTCTTC. It is translated as CASSRGALSYNEQFF. Supplemented by reference TRBV7-2 and TRBJ2-1, the full variable domain reads GAGVSQSPSNKVTEKGKDVELRCDPISGHTALYWYRQSLGQGLEFLIYFQGNSAPDKSGLPSDRFSAERTGGSVSTLTIQRTQQEDSAVYLCASSRGALSYNEQFFGPGTRLTVL.

V usage is TRBV5-5 and J usage is TRBJ2-1; 8 bases map to TRBD2. V lost 4 bases and J lost 0; bases outside the gene matches: 3. The CDR3 length is 15 residues. CDR1 and CDR2 from the germline V gene are SGHKS and YYEKEE (reference sequence). The CDR3 DNA reads as TGTGCCAGCAGCGCGAGCGGGAGCTCCTACAATGAGCAGTTCTTC. Protein sequence: CASSASGSSYNEQFF.

This chain links TRBV5-6 with TRBJ2-7; maybe TRBD2 (6 bases). V lost 2 bases, J lost 7 bases, and 13 bases lay in between. Germline V gene data show CDR1 as SGHDT and CDR2 as YYEEEE. The CDR3 covers 13 residues. The CDR3 nucleotides are TGTGCCAGCAGCTTTGGGCCTGGGGGGGAGCAGTACTTC. It is translated as CASSFGPGGEQYF.

The chain uses TRBV7-6 and TRBJ2-2, with 14 bases fitting TRBD2. This CDR3 has 18 residues. The germline CDR1 and CDR2 sequences are SGHVS and FNYEAQ. Trimming cost V 5 bases and J 4 bases; bases outside gene matches: 9. The CDR3 is CASSPWTSGRSGTGELFF. CDR3 in DNA: TGTGCCAGCAGCCCCTGGACTAGCGGGAGGTCGGGCACCGGGGAGCTGTTTTTT.